The clone carrying this T cell receptor (beta chain) was detected a few times. This sample includes further DNA sequences coding for the same CDR3. Original processing methods: Estimation of nucleated cell counts relied on the amplification of reference gene primers. Sequencing was performed with immunoSEQ multiplex PCR; in TCRdb, only in-frame clones are kept and a portion is missing. The V and J calls and clone size are taken from that table; D and trimming were inferred from the DNA. Of almost 100,000 clones listed, about nine tenths are singletons. The entry originates in a study of blood T cell repertoires in COVID-19. Study-level information: Nucleic acid was either cDNA or gDNA, and it came from T cells, B-cell-depleted T cells, or PBMCs.

This TCR was sampled from a man aged 50 or older with acute or convalescent COVID-19. Sequences were obtained from peripheral blood.

The CDR3 sequence: CASSLDTYEQYF. The CDR3 DNA sequence: TGTGCCAGCAGCTTGGACACTTACGAGCAGTACTTC. The chain couples TRBV11-2 to TRBJ2-7; possibly TRBD1 for D (5 bases). In germline, CDR1 is SGHAT, CDR2 FQNNGV. V gave up 3 bases and J gave up 4 bases, with 7 bases separating them. The CDR3 has 12 residues.